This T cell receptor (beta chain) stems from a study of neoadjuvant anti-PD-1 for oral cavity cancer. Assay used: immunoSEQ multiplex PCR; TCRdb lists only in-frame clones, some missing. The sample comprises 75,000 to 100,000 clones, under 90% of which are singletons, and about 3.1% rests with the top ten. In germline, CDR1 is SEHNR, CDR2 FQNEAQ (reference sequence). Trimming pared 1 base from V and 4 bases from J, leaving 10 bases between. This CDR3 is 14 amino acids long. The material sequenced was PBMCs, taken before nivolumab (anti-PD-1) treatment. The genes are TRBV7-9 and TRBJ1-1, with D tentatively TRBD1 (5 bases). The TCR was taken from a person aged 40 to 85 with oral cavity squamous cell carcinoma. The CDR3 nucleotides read TGTGCCAGCAGCTTAGTCCAGGGAATCACTGAAGCTTTCTTT. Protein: CASSLVQGITEAFF.